This T cell receptor (beta chain) was identified in a study of T cell responses to AZD1222 COVID-19 vaccine. CDR3 length: 15 amino acids. Germline CDR1 is LNHDA and CDR2 is SQIVND (reference sequence). V lost 7 bases to trimming and J lost 2 bases; unmatched junction nucleotides: 9. Here immunoSEQ multiplex PCR was the method, and the copy in TCRdb shows in-frame clones only, minus some. Of 90,000 to 100,000 clones listed, roughly 85% were seen once; the top ten hold about 4.6%. The chain recombines TRBV19 with TRBJ2-3; TRBD2 matches at 7 bases. The source was peripheral blood, collected 28 days after the second AZD1222 dose. The TCR comes from an adult who received the AZD1222 COVID-19 vaccine. This CDR3 is CASKAASGPTDTQYF. The CDR3 DNA sequence: TGTGCCAGTAAGGCAGCTAGCGGACCCACAGATACGCAGTATTTT.